This is a list of T cell receptor beta chains from one sample in a study of T cells after yellow fever vaccination. MiXCR was run by TCRdb on the 5' RACE reads, yielding one entry per CDR3 protein. Here the sample spans a few hundred thousand distinct CDR3 sequences, roughly 9.4% being singletons. Sample: PBMCs, taken on the day of the first yellow fever vaccination. The source is a man between 18 and 35 years old who received the YFV17D yellow fever vaccine. CDR3s leave out the opening cysteine and the closing phenylalanine or tryptophan. The order of the fields is V gene, CDR3 protein.

TRBV9,ASSVGGDNSPLH
TRBV9,ASSVDGTGGYGYT
TRBV7-8,ASSPGWRGKLGQPQH
TRBV4-1,ASSQLHRDRSSPLH
TRBV4-1,ASRPQGVTEAF
TRBV9,ASSGQGPYAF
TRBV4-3,ASSQEYIGNTIY
TRBV20-1,SASPWTAGYTEAF
TRBV6-6,ASSGFEQETQY
TRBV28,ASTGGNTIY
TRBV4-3,ASSPDQCYGYT
TRBV2,ASGDLQQTQY
TRBV9,ASSPLRAGGYNEQF
TRBV7-9,ASSSSRAPLRDRGVVELF
TRBV12-3/TRBV12-4,ASTDGTGDYNEQF
TRBV2,ASSWDRGGNQPQH
TRBV20-1,SAPRTGLGSYNEQF
TRBV12-3/TRBV12-4,ASSLRKTQY
TRBV7-9,ASSKEDYGYT
TRBV4-1,ASIRSVRGDQPQH
TRBV12-3/TRBV12-4,ASSHEGSYNSPLH
TRBV7-3,ASSLGGLAGTETQY
TRBV5-1,ASSLEIGPPEAF
TRBV28,ASSPTGFMNTEAF
TRBV12-3/TRBV12-4,ASSLDRGTYNEQF
TRBV19,ASTRVRNTIY
TRBV20-1,SADGGDFSQPQH
TRBV6-1,ASSNSPGANVLT
TRBV3-1,ASSQDRGCCEAF
TRBV5-4,ASSREGWEANTGELF
TRBV6-2/TRBV6-3,ASSYIYTEAF
TRBV6-5,ASSYSLGHTDTQY
TRBV6-1,AIRGGGNTEAF
TRBV4-1,ASSQDRGRAAANEKLF
TRBV4-3,ASSRDRENIQY
TRBV5-1,ASSLGRGAGGDTQY
TRBV6-6,ASSNTGNTEAF
TRBV4-3,ASSRAPSGGRIQETQY
TRBV12-3/TRBV12-4,ASSLDGVRQPQH
TRBV7-2,AISQIGGGHTNAGELF
TRBV15,ATSSDRELF
TRBV12-3/TRBV12-4,ASSFMGGVYGYT
TRBV7-2,ASTPPTTAVYGYT
TRBV11-2,ASQPGQGLETQY
TRBV19,ASSIGRTSDEQY
TRBV7-2,ASSLNPRGGGRSEQF
TRBV7-9,ASSSGTGGLETQY
TRBV18,ASSPPTRAGGYT
TRBV9,ASSGPFDSMNTEAF
TRBV18,ASSPPADRGPKQY
TRBV12-3/TRBV12-4,ASSPWLYGYT
TRBV5-1,ASSFGGLVTDTQY
TRBV29-1,SASGTGLGEQY
TRBV5-4,ASSSAGKGEKLF
TRBV27,ASGSGTLISPLH